Below are 2 T cell receptor beta chains sequenced from a single sample in a study of cytomegalovirus exposure and HLA in healthy donors. It was with 60 Vbeta and 13 Jbeta primers that the PCR ran. Sequencing was performed with immunoSEQ multiplex PCR; in TCRdb, only in-frame clones are kept and a portion is missing. The data show tens of thousands of clones, about 78% seen once. Sequencing used PBMCs. The source of these receptors is a woman aged 40-49 years in good health and CMV-seropositive.

This clone was seen just once. Here the CDR3 DNA reads TGCGCCAGCAGCTTGGGGCTAGCGGGGGCCACAGATACGCAGTATTTT. Its translation: CASSLGLAGATDTQYF. The chain links TRBV5-1 to TRBJ2-3; 10 bases line up with TRBD2. CDR3 length equals 16 residues. The junction had 3 bases not matched to a gene; V was cut back by 0 bases and J by 2 bases. In germline, CDR1 is SGHRS, CDR2 YFSETQ. Variable domain in full (rest from reference TRBV5-1 and TRBJ2-3): KAGVTQTPRYLIKTRGQQVTLSCSPISGHRSVSWYQQTPGQGLQFLFEYFSETQRNKGNFPGRFSGRQFSNSRSEMNVSTLELGDSALYLCASSLGLAGATDTQYFGPGTRLTVL.

This rearrangement joins TRBV7-3 to TRBJ2-6, with D hard to call. Trimming removed 1 base from V and 4 bases from J, with 5 bases in between. The CDR3 consists of 14 residues. From germline, CDR1 is SGHTA and CDR2 FQGTGA. CDR3 sequence (DNA): TGTGCCAGCAGCTTAAGGGCGGGGGCCAACGTCCTGACTTTC. Translating it yields CASSLRAGANVLTF.